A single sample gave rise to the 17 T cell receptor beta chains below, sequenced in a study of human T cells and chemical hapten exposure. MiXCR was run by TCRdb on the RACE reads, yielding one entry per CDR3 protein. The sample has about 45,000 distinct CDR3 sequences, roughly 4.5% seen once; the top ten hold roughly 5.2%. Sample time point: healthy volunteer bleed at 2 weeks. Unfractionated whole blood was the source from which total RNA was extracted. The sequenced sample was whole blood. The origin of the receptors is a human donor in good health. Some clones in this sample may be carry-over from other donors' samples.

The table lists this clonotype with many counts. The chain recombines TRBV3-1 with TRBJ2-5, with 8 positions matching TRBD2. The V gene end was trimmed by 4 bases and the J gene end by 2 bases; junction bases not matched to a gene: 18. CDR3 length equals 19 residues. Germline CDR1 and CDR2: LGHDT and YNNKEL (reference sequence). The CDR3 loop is CASSLGLAESMALQETQYF. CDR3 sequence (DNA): TGTGCCAGCAGCCTTGGACTAGCCGAGTCTATGGCCTTACAAGAGACCCAGTACTTC.

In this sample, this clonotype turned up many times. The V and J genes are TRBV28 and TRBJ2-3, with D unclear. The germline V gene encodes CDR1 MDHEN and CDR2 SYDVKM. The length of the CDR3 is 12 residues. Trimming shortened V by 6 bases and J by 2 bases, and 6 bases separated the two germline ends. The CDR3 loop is CASSSYTDTQYF. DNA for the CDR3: TGTGCCAGCAGCTCGTACACAGATACGCAGTATTTT.

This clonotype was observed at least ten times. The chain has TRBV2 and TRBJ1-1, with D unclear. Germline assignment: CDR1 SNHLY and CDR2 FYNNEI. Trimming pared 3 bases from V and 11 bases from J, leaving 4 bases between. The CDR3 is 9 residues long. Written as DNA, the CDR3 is TGTGCCAGCAGTGAGGGGGCTTTCTTT. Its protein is CASSEGAFF.

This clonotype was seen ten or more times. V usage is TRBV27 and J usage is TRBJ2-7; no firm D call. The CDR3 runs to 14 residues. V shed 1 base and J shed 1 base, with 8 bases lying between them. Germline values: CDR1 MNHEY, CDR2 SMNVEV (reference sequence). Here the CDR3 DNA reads TGTGCCAGCAGTTTATGGGTCAGGTCCTACGAGCAGTACTTC. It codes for CASSLWVRSYEQYF.

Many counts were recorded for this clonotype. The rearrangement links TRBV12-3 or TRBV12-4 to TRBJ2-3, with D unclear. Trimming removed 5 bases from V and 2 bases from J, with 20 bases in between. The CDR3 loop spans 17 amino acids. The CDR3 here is CASSPPQRLLFTDTQYF. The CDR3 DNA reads TGTGCCAGCAGTCCCCCCCAACGTCTCCTATTCACAGATACGCAGTATTTT.

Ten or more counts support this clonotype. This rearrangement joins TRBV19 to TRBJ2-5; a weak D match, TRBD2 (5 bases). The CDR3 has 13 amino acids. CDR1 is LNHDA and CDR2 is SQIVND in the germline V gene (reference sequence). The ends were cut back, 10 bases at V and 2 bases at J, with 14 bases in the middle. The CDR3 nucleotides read TGTGCCACCGGTAGCGTCGTTCAAGAGACCCAGTACTTC. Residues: CATGSVVQETQYF.

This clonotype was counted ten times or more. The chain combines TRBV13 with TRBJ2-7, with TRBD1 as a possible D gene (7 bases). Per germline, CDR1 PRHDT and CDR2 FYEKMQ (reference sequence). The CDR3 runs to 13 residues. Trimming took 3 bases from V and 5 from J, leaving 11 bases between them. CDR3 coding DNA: TGTGCCAGCAGCTTTGGCAGGGGGGACGAGCAGTACTTC. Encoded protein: CASSFGRGDEQYF.

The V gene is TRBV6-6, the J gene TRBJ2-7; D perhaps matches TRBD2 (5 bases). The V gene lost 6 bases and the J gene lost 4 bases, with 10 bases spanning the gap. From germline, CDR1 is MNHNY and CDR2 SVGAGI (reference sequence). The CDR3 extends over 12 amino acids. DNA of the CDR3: TGTGCCAGCAGCTCGGACTCGTACGAGCAGTACTTC. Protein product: CASSSDSYEQYF.

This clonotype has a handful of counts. The CDR3 reads CASRHGTKTGELFF. CDR3 bases: TGTGCCAGCAGACACGGGACTAAGACCGGGGAGCTGTTTTTT. This sequence joins TRBV4-2 and TRBJ2-2; TRBD2 aligns across 7 bases. Per the germline V gene, CDR1 is LGHNA and CDR2 is YNFKEQ. This CDR3 comprises 14 residues. J lost 5 bases, V lost 6 bases, and 6 bases had no gene match.

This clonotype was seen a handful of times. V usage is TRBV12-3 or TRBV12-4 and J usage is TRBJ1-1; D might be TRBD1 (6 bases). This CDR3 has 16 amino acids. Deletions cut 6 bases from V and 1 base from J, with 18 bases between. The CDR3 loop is CASSRTGVTGNTEAFF. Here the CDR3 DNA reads TGTGCCAGCAGCCGAACTGGAGTGACAGGGAACACTGAAGCTTTCTTT.

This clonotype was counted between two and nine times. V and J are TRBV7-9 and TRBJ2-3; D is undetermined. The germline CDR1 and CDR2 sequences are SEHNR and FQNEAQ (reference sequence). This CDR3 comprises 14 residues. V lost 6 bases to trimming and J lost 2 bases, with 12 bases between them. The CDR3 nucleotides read TGTGCCAGCAGATTGGGGAAATCCACAGATACGCAGTATTTT. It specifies CASRLGKSTDTQYF.

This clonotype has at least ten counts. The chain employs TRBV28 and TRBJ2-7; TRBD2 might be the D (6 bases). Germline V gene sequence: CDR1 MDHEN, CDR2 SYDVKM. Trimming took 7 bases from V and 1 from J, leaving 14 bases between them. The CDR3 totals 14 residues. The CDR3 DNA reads TGTGCCAGCACCTTTATGGGGAGGTCCTACGAGCAGTACTTC. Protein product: CASTFMGRSYEQYF.

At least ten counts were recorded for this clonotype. Written as DNA, the CDR3 is TGTGCCAGCAGCTTCCCACTAGCGGGAACCAATGAGCAGTTCTTC. Protein product: CASSFPLAGTNEQFF. This rearrangement joins TRBV7-9 to TRBJ2-1; 10 positions match TRBD2. This CDR3 contains 15 residues. The trim removed 3 bases at V and 6 bases at J, leaving 5 bases unmatched. Germline CDR1 is SEHNR and CDR2 is FQNEAQ (reference sequence).

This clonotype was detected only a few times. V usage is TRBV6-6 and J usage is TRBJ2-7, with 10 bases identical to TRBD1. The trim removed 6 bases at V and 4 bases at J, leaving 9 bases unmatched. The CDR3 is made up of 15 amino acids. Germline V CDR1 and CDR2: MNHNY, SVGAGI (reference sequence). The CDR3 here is CASSRQSGQGYEQYF. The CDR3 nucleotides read TGTGCCAGCAGCCGACAGTCGGGACAGGGGTACGAGCAGTACTTC.

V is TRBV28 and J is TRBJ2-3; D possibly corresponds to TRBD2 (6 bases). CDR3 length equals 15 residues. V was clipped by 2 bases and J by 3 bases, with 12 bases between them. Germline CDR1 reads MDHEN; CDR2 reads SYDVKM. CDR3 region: CASSLKVAGTDTQYF. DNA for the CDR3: TGTGCCAGCAGTTTAAAAGTTGCGGGAACAGATACGCAGTATTTT.

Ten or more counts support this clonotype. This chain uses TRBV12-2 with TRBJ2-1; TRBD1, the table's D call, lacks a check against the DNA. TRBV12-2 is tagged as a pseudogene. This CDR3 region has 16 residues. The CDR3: CASRLFRDNTNNEQFF. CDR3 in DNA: TGTGCAAGTCGCTTATTCCGGGACAACACCAACAATGAGCAGTTCTTC.

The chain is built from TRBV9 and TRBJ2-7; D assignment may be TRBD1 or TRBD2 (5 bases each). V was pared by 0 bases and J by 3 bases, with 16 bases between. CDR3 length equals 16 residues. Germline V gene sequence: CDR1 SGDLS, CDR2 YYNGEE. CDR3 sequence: CASSVAAGTFSYEQYF. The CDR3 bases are TGTGCCAGCAGCGTAGCTGCCGGGACCTTCAGCTACGAGCAGTACTTC.